The sample holds a few counts of the clone carrying this TCR beta chain. The antigen is undetermined. TCRdb recomputed calls from the RT-PCR reads with MiXCR, one row per CDR3 protein. The sample consists of tens of thousands of distinct CDR3 sequences, more than 60% of them appearing once. Trimming cost V 4 bases and J 5 bases; bases outside gene matches: 8. The germline gives CDR1 MNHNS, CDR2 SASEGT. The CDR3 spans 15 residues. These data are taken from a study of yellow fever vaccine responses in identical twins. Findings and limits, study-wide: A vaccine T cell response that seemed partly convergent and partly personalized was reported in twins.

This sequence originates from a young woman who received the yellow fever vaccine. This chain links TRBV6-1 with TRBJ1-2; the match to TRBD1 covers 9 bases. The specimen was T cells from blood (PBMCs), unsorted or a sorted subset (not recorded which), collected before or after yellow fever vaccination (not recorded which). The chain's CDR3 is CASSAIMTGGYGYTF. The CDR3 coding sequence is TGTGCCAGCAGTGCAATCATGACAGGGGGTTATGGCTACACCTTC.